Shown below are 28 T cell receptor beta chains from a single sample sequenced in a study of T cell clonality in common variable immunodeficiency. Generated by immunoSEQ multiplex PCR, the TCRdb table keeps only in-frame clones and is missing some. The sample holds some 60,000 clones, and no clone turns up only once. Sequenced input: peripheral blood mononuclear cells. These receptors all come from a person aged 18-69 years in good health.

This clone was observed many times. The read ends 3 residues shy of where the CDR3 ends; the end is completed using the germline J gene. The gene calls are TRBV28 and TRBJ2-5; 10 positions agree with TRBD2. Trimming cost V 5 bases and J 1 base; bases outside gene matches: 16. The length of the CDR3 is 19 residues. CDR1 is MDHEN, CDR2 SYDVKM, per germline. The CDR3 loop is CASSPVVASGGRTQETQYF. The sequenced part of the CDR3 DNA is TGTGCCAGCAGTCCTGTCGTGGCTAGCGGGGGACGAACCCAAGAGACC.

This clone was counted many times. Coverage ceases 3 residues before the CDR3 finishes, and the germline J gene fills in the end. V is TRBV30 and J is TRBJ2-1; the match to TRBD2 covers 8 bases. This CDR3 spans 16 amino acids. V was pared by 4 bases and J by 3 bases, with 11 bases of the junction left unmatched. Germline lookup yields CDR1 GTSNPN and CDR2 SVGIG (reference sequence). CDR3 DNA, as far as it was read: TGTGCCTGGACTTCCGGGACTAGGGGGAACTACAATGAG. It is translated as CAWTSGTRGNYNE. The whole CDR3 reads CAWTSGTRGNYNEQFF.

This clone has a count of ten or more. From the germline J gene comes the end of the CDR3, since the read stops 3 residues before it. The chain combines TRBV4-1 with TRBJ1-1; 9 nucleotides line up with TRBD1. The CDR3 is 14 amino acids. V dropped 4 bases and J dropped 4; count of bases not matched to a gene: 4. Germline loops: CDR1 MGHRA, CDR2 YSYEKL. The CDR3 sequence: CASSPGTGFTEAFF. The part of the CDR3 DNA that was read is TGCGCCAGCAGCCCCGGGACAGGGTTCACTGAA.

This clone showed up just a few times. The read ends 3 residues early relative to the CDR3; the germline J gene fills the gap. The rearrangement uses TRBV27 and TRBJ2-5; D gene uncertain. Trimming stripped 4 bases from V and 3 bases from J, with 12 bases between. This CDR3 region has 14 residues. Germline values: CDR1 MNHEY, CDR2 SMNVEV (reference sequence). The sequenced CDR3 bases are TGTGCCAGCAGTTCTTGGGCAGGAGAAGAGACC. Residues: CASSSWAGEET. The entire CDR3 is CASSSWAGEETQYF.

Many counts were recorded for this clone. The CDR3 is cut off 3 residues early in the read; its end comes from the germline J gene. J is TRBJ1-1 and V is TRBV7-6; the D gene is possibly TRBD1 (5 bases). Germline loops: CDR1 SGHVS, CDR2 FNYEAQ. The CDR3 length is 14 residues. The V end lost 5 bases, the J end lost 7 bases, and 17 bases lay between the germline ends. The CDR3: CASSTAIGGVEAFF. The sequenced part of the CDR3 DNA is TGTGCCAGCAGCACCGCGATCGGGGGGGTTGAA.

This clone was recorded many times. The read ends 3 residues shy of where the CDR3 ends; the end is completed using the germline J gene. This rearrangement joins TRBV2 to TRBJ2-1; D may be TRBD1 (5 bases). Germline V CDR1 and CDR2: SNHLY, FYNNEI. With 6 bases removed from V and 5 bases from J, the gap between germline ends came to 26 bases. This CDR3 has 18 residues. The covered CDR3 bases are TGTGCCAGCAGGGGGCTCGGTGGGGTTAGCCCAAACGACAATGAG. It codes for CASRGLGGVSPNDNE. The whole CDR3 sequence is CASRGLGGVSPNDNEQFF.

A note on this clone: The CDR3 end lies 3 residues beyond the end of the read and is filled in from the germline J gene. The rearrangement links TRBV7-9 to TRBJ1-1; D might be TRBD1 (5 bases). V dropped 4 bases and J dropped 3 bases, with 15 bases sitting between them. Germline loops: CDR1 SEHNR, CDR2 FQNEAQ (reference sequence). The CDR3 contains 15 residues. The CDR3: CASSSGRGPDTEAFF. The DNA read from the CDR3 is TGTGCCAGCAGCTCCGGGAGGGGCCCGGACACTGAA.

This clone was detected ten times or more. This CDR3 is CSARAGGADTQYF. The part of the CDR3 DNA that was read is TGCAGTGCTAGAGCGGGAGGGGCAGATACG. The V call is TRBV20-1, the J call TRBJ2-3; 8 nucleotides align to TRBD2. The CDR3 end is not reached by the read, which stops 3 residues before it; the germline J gene fills it in. The V gene's germline CDR1 is DFQATT and CDR2 SNEGSKA (reference sequence). V shed 1 base and J 4 bases; nucleotides not matched to a gene: 1. The CDR3 length is 13 residues.

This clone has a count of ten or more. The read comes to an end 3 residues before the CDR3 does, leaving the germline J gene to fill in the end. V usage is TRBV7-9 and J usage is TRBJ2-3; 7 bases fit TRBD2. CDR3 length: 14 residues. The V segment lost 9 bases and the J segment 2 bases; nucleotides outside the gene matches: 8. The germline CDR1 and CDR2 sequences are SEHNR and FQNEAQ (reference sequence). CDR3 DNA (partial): TGTGCCAGTACCCCAGCGGGATCCACAGATACG. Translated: CASTPAGSTDT. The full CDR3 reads CASTPAGSTDTQYF.

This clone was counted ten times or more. The DNA read from the CDR3 is TGTGCCAGTAGTGCAAGGACAGGGGACACTGAA. Protein sequence: CASSARTGDTE. The full CDR3 protein is CASSARTGDTEAFF. The chain carries TRBV19 and TRBJ1-1; 9 nucleotides line up with TRBD1. The read gets to within 3 residues of the CDR3 end, and the germline J gene fills in the rest. Per the germline V gene, CDR1 is LNHDA and CDR2 is SQIVND (reference sequence). The CDR3 spans 14 residues. V lost 5 bases, J lost 3 bases, and 4 bases stayed unmatched.

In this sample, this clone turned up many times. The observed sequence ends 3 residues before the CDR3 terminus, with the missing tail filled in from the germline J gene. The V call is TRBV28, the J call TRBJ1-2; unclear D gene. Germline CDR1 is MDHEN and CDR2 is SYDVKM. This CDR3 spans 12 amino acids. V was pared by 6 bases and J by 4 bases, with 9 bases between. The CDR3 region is CASRSYSYGYTF. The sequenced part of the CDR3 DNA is TGTGCCAGCAGGAGTTATAGCTATGGC.

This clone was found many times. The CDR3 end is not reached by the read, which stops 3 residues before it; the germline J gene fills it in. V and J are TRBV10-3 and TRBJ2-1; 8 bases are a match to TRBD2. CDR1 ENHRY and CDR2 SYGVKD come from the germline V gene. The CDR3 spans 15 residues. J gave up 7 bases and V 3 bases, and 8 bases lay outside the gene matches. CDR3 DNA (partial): TGTGCCATCAGTGACCCCCCGGGAGGGGATAATGAG. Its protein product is CAISDPPGGDNE. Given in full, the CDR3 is CAISDPPGGDNEQFF.

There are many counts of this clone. The CDR3 sequence is CASSNRDRGMNEQFF. CDR3 bases read: TGTGCCAGCAGCAACCGGGACAGGGGTATGAATGAG. This chain connects TRBV11-2 to TRBJ2-1, with 10 nucleotides matching TRBD1. The read stops 3 residues short of the end of the CDR3; the missing end is completed from the germline J gene. The junction had 8 bases not matched to a gene; V was cut back by 5 bases and J by 7 bases. The germline gives CDR1 SGHAT, CDR2 FQNNGV. The CDR3 contains 15 residues.

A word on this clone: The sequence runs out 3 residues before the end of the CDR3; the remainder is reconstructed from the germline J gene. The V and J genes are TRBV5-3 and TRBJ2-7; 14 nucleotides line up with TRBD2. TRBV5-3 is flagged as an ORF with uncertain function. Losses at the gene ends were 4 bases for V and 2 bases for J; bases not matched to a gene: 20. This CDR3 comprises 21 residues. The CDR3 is CARSTGTGGRLAGGSTYEQYF. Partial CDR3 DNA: TGTGCCAGAAGCACCGGGACAGGGGGAAGACTAGCGGGAGGGTCAACCTACGAG.

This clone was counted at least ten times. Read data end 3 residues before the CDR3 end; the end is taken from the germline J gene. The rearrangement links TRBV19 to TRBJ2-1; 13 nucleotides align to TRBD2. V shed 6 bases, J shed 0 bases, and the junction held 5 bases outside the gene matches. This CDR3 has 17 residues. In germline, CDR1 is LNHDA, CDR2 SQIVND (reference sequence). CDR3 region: CASRSTSGGSSYNEQFF. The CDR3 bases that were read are TGTGCCAGTAGGTCGACTAGCGGGGGGAGCTCCTACAATGAG.

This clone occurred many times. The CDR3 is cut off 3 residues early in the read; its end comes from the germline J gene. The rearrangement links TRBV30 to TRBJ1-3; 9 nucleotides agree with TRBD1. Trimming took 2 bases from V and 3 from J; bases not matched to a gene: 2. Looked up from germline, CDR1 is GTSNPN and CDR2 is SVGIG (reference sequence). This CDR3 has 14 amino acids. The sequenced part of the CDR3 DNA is TGTGCCTGGAGTACAGGGGGCAGTGGAAACACC. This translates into CAWSTGGSGNT. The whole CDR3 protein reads CAWSTGGSGNTIYF. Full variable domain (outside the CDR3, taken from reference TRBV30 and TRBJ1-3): SQTIHQWPATLVQPVGSPLSLECTVEGTSNPNLYWYRQAAGRGLQLLFYSVGIGQISSEVPQNLSASRPQDRQFILSSKKLLLSDSGFYLCAWSTGGSGNTIYFGEGSWLTVV.

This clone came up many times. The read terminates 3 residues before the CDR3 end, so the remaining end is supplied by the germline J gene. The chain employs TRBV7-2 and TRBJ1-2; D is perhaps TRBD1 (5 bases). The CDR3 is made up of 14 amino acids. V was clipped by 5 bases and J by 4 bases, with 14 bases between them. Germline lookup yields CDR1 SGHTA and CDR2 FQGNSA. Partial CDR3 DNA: TGTGCCAGCAGCCTAGACAGCCGCCCCTATGGC. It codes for CASSLDSRPYG. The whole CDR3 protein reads CASSLDSRPYGYTF.

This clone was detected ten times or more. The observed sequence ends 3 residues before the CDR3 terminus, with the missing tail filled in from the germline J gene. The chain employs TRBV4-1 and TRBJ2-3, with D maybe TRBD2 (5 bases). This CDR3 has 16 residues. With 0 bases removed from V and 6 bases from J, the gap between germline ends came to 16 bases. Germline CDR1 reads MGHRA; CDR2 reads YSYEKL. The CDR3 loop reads CASSQDLATFGDTQYF. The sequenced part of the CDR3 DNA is TGCGCCAGCAGCCAAGATTTAGCGACCTTTGGGGATACG.

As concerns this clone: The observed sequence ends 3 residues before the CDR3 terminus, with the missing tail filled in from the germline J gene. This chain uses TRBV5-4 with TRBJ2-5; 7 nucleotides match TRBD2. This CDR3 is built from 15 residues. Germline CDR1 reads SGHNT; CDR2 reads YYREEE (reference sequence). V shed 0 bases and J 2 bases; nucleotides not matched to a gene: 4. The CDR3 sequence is CASSLVSAGQETQYF. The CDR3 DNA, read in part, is TGTGCCAGCAGCTTGGTGTCAGCGGGGCAAGAGACC.

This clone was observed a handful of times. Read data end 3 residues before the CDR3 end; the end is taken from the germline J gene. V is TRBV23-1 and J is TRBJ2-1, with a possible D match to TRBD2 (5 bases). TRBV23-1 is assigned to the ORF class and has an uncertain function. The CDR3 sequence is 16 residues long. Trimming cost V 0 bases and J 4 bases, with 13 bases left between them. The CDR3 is CASSQSRAIEYNEQFF. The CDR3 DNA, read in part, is TGCGCCAGCAGTCAATCGCGGGCTATCGAATACAATGAG.

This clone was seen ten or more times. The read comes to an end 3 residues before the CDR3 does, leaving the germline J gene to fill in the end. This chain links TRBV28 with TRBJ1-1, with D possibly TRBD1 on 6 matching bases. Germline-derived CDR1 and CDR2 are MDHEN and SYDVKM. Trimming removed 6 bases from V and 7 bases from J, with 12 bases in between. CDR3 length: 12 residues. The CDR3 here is CASRRQGFEAFF. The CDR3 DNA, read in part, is TGTGCCAGCAGGAGGCAGGGGTTTGAA.

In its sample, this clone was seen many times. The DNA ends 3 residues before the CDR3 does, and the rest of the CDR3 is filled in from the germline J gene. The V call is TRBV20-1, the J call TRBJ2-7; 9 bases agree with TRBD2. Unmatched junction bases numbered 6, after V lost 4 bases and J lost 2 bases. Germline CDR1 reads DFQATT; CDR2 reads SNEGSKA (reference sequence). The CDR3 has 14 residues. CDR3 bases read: TGCAGTGCTATTTCGCGGGAGGGTACCTACGAG. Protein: CSAISREGTYE. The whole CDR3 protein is CSAISREGTYEQYF.

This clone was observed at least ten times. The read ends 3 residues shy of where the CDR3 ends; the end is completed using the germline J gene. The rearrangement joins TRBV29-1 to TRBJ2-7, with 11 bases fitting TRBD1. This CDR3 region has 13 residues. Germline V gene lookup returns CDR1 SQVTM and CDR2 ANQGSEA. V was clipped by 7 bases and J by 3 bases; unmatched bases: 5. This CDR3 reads CSAGTGGIYEQYF. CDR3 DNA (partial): TGCAGCGCCGGGACAGGGGGTATCTACGAG.

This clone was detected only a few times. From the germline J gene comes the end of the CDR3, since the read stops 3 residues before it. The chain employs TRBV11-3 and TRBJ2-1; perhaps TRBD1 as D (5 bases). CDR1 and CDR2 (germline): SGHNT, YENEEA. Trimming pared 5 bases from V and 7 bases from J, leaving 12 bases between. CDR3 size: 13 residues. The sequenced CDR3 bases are TGTGCCAGCAGCCAAAGACAGAGGAATGAG. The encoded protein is CASSQRQRNE. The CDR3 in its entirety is CASSQRQRNEQFF.

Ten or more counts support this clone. The CDR3 DNA, read in part, is TGTGCCAGCAGCCAAGGTCAGCGGGAGGGCGGGGAGACC. Protein: CASSQGQREGGET. The entire CDR3 protein is CASSQGQREGGETQYF. The chain has TRBV4-2 and TRBJ2-5; TRBD2 aligns across 10 bases. Read sequence stops 3 residues before the CDR3 end, and the germline J gene provides the missing end. The germline gives CDR1 LGHNA, CDR2 YNFKEQ. The CDR3 is 16 amino acids. With 1 base clipped from V and 5 bases from J, the junction kept 7 bases outside the gene matches.

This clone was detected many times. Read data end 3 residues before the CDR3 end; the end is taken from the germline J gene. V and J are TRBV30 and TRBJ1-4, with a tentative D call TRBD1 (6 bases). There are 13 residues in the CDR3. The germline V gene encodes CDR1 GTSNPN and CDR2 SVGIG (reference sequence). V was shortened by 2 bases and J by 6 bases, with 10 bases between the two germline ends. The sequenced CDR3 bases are TGTGCCTGGAGTCGGGGGGCGCATGAAAAA. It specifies CAWSRGAHEK. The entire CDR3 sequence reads CAWSRGAHEKLFF.

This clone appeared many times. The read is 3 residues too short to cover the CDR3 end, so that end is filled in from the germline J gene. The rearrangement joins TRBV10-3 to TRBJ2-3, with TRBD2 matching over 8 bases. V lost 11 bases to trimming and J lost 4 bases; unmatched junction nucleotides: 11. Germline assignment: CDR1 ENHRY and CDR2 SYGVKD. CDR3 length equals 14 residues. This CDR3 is CALRAGDKADTQYF. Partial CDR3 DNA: TGTGCCTTAAGAGCGGGAGACAAGGCAGATACG.

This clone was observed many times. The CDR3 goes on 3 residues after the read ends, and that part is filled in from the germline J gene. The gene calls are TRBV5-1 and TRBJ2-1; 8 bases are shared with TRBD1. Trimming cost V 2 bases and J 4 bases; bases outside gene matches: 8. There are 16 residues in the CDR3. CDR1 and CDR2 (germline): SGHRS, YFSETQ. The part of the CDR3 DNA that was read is TGCGCCAGCAGCTTAACGCCGGGACAGGAGTACAATGAG. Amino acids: CASSLTPGQEYNE. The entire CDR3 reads CASSLTPGQEYNEQFF.